The 21 T cell receptor beta chains listed next were all sequenced from one sample in a study of OX40 agonist ivuxolimab in advanced cancers. Libraries were built with the immunoSEQ multiplex PCR assay. TCRdb took this table from immuneACCESS and kept in-frame rearrangements with V and J called. Such tables lack part of the clones; where checked against another copy, unresolved V genes explain under half of the gap, and the rest is unexplained. The sample records tens of thousands of clones, about 93% of which are singletons. The leading ten clones occupy around 0.5% of the sample. Sequenced material: CD4+ or CD8+ T cells sorted from blood, taken in a trial of the OX40 agonist ivuxolimab. The receptors here all came from an adult with an advanced solid tumor such as melanoma, head and neck, liver or kidney cancer.

Worth noting for this clone: One end of the junction varies from germline; a read error may be responsible. The V gene is TRBV11-1, the J gene TRBJ2-1; D is uncertain. The CDR3 loop spans 12 amino acids. Germline V gene data show CDR1 as SGHAT and CDR2 as FQDESV (reference sequence). In DNA form, the CDR3 reads TGTGCCAGCAGCACGGGCGGCTTTGAACTAATCTTC. The encoded protein is CASSTGGFELIF.

The chain recombines TRBV6-5 with TRBJ1-5, with TRBD1 identical over 7 bases. The length of the CDR3 is 14 residues. Germline assignment: CDR1 MNHEY and CDR2 SVGAGI. Trimming took 6 bases from V and 5 from J; bases not matched to a gene: 7. DNA for the CDR3: TGTGCCAGCAGGGGCAACAGGGGAGATCAGCCCCAGCATTTT. Amino acids: CASRGNRGDQPQHF.

CDR3 sequence: CASSVGTVGGTGANVLTF. The DNA of the CDR3 is TGTGCCAGCAGCGTAGGGACGGTTGGGGGGACTGGGGCCAACGTCCTGACTTTC. The V call is TRBV9, the J call TRBJ2-6; a possible D gene is TRBD2 (6 bases). This CDR3 spans 18 amino acids. The germline V and J ends were trimmed by 0 bases and 2 bases, with 15 bases remaining between them. Germline V gives CDR1 SGDLS, CDR2 YYNGEE. The variable domain in full, with the rest retrieved from reference TRBV9 and TRBJ2-6, is DSGVTQTPKHLITATGQRVTLRCSPRSGDLSVYWYQQSLDQGLQFLIQYYNGEERAKGNILERFSAQQFPDLHSELNLSSLELGDSALYFCASSVGTVGGTGANVLTFGAGSRLTVL.

By share, this clone counts as medium-sized (0.01 to 0.1%). The chain carries TRBV7-6 and TRBJ2-7; 11 bases are a match to TRBD2. V shed 2 bases, J shed 5 bases, and the junction held 5 bases outside the gene matches. CDR1 is SGHVS and CDR2 is FNYEAQ in the germline V gene. The CDR3 consists of 15 residues. The CDR3 here is CASSLQLAGGHEQYF. The CDR3 DNA reads as TGTGCCAGCAGCTTACAGCTAGCGGGAGGCCACGAGCAGTACTTC.

The V and J genes are TRBV7-9 and TRBJ1-2, with D hard to call. Germline V gene lookup returns CDR1 SEHNR and CDR2 FQNEAQ (reference sequence). The CDR3 extends over 12 amino acids. Between the trimmed V and J ends, which lost 5 bases and 4 bases, there was a span of 8 bases. The CDR3 loop is CASSRTGYGYTF. CDR3 nucleotides: TGTGCCAGCAGCCGGACCGGCTATGGCTACACCTTC.

The V and J genes are TRBV6-5 and TRBJ2-2; perhaps TRBD1 as D (6 bases). Germline V lookup: CDR1 MNHEY, CDR2 SVGAGI. There are 14 residues in the CDR3. V dropped 4 bases and J dropped 6 bases, with 12 bases sitting between them. Here the CDR3 DNA reads TGTGCCAGCAGTTTAGGCAGGGGAGCCGGGGAGCTGTTTTTT. Amino acid sequence: CASSLGRGAGELFF.

The rearrangement uses TRBV18 and TRBJ2-3, with D perhaps matching TRBD1 or TRBD2 (6 bases each). Germline CDR1 reads KGHSH; CDR2 reads LQKENI. There are 15 residues in the CDR3. Trimming took 2 bases from V and 5 from J, leaving 14 bases between them. CDR3 sequence reads: CASSPGRAGQDTQYF. The CDR3 DNA is TGTGCCAGCTCACCAGGACGGGCGGGACAAGATACGCAGTATTTT.

This clone has just one count. The chain couples TRBV19 to TRBJ2-1, with TRBD2 matching 9 bases. Trimming removed 5 bases from V and 0 bases from J; junction bases left unmatched: 2. CDR3 length: 15 residues. Germline values: CDR1 LNHDA, CDR2 SQIVND (reference sequence). CDR3 sequence: CASSDSGSSYNEQFF. The CDR3 bases are TGTGCCAGTAGTGATAGCGGGAGCTCCTACAATGAGCAGTTCTTC. The full variable domain, in which reference TRBV19 and TRBJ2-1 provide the parts outside the CDR3, is DGGITQSPKYLFRKEGQNVTLSCEQNLNHDAMYWYRQDPGQGLRLIYYSQIVNDFQKGDIAEGYSVSREKKESFPLTVTSAQKNPTAFYLCASSDSGSSYNEQFFGPGTRLTVL.

V usage is TRBV19 and J usage is TRBJ1-6, with a possible D match to TRBD1 (5 bases). CDR3 length equals 12 residues. Trimming took 7 bases from V and 10 from J, leaving 11 bases between them. Germline CDR1 and CDR2: LNHDA and SQIVND (reference sequence). CDR3 bases: TGTGCCAGTACCTCCAGGGAATCACCCCTCCACTTT. Translated, it gives CASTSRESPLHF.

The genes are TRBV7-2 and TRBJ1-5, with a tentative D call TRBD1 (5 bases). Trimming left V 4 bases short and J 6 bases short, with 10 bases between. CDR3 length: 13 residues. Germline assignment: CDR1 SGHTA and CDR2 FQGNSA. The CDR3 is CASSSGGGQPQHF. CDR3 nucleotide sequence: TGTGCCAGCAGCTCGGGTGGGGGTCAGCCCCAGCATTTT.

The chain couples TRBV5-1 to TRBJ2-1, with 9 nucleotides matching TRBD1. The V and J ends lost 9 bases and 6 bases, in that order; junction bases with no gene match: 13. Per germline, CDR1 SGHRS and CDR2 YFSETQ. This CDR3 is 15 amino acids long. The CDR3 sequence is CATRAGTGLVNEQFF. The CDR3 region has the DNA TGCGCCACCCGGGCCGGGACAGGGTTAGTCAATGAGCAGTTCTTC.

The rearrangement uses TRBV7-6 and TRBJ2-1, with 9 positions matching TRBD2. Germline V CDR1 and CDR2: SGHVS, FNYEAQ. V shed 0 bases, J shed 4 bases, and the junction held 4 bases outside the gene matches. This CDR3 spans 16 amino acids. The CDR3 is CASSLAQAGGYNEQFF. CDR3 sequence (DNA): TGTGCCAGCAGCTTAGCCCAGGCGGGAGGGTACAATGAGCAGTTCTTC.

The chain links TRBV28 to TRBJ2-7, with D perhaps given as TRBD1 or TRBD2 (5 bases each). Trimming took 2 bases from V and 8 from J, leaving 19 bases between them. Germline CDR1 is MDHEN and CDR2 is SYDVKM. The CDR3 is 15 amino acids. The CDR3 DNA is TGTGCCAGCAGTTTAGGGACCCCGGGGCGGCCAAAGCAGTACTTC. Translating gives CASSLGTPGRPKQYF.

The chain recombines TRBV6-4 with TRBJ2-1; 13 bases line up with TRBD2. Trimming took 9 bases from V and 5 from J; bases not matched to a gene: 13. This CDR3 comprises 17 residues. Germline values: CDR1 MRHNA, CDR2 SNTAGT. This CDR3 is CARSGREGLAGHNEQFF. The DNA for the CDR3 is TGTGCCAGAAGCGGTCGGGAGGGACTAGCGGGGCACAATGAGCAGTTCTTC.

This chain uses TRBV6-1 with TRBJ1-4; D is undetermined. V gave up 6 bases and J gave up 3 bases, with 11 bases separating them. CDR1 MNHNS and CDR2 SASEGT come from the germline V gene. The CDR3 contains 14 residues. The DNA for the CDR3 is TGTGCCAGCAGGGGGTTGGCCGCTAATGAAAAACTGTTTTTT. Translation gives CASRGLAANEKLFF.

This sequence joins TRBV5-1 and TRBJ2-2, with TRBD1 matching over 7 bases. Germline trimming cut 5 bases from V and 0 bases from J; bases unmatched to any gene: 7. This CDR3 spans 16 amino acids. The germline gives CDR1 SGHRS, CDR2 YFSETQ. The CDR3: CASSPPTGTNTGELFF. The CDR3 DNA sequence: TGCGCCAGCAGTCCGCCGACAGGGACGAACACCGGGGAGCTGTTTTTT.

CDR3 coding DNA: TGTGCCAGCAGTGTTCGGGCGACAGTGCGCAATCAGCCCCAGCATTTT. Its protein is CASSVRATVRNQPQHF. The chain employs TRBV6-1 and TRBJ1-5; maybe TRBD1 (5 bases). The CDR3 extends over 16 amino acids. In germline, CDR1 is MNHNS, CDR2 SASEGT. V gave up 4 bases and J gave up 2 bases, with 15 bases separating them.

The chain carries TRBV29-1 and TRBJ2-1; D is tentatively TRBD1 or TRBD2 (5 bases each). Germline V gene sequence: CDR1 SQVTM, CDR2 ANQGSEA. The CDR3 consists of 13 residues. V lost 7 bases, J lost 0 bases, and 10 bases lay in between. This chain's CDR3 is CSGTRGSYNEQFF. The CDR3 DNA reads as TGCAGCGGTACTAGGGGCTCCTACAATGAGCAGTTCTTC.

The chain recombines TRBV6-1 with TRBJ2-7, with D possibly being TRBD2 (7 bases). In germline, CDR1 is MNHNS, CDR2 SASEGT. The CDR3 totals 14 residues. Trimming took 4 bases from V and 4 from J, leaving 14 bases between them. This chain's CDR3 is CASSGGGRTYEQYF. DNA of the CDR3: TGTGCCAGCAGTGGGGGGGGGCGCACGTACGAGCAGTACTTC.

This clone was observed a handful of times. The rearrangement links TRBV7-2 to TRBJ2-7, with D unclear. CDR3 length: 16 amino acids. CDR1 SGHTA and CDR2 FQGNSA come from the germline V gene. Trimming removed 5 bases at V and 3 bases at J, with 20 bases between. The CDR3 is CASSPMRSGDHYEQYF. In DNA form, the CDR3 reads TGTGCCAGCAGCCCTATGAGGTCCGGAGACCACTACGAGCAGTACTTC. The entire variable domain, with the rest obtained from reference TRBV7-2 and TRBJ2-7, is as follows: GAGVSQSPSNKVTEKGKDVELRCDPISGHTALYWYRQSLGQGLEFLIYFQGNSAPDKSGLPSDRFSAERTGGSVSTLTIQRTQQEDSAVYLCASSPMRSGDHYEQYFGPGTRLTVT.

V gene TRBV7-2 combines with J gene TRBJ2-7; D gene ambiguous. The germline CDR1 and CDR2 sequences are SGHTA and FQGNSA. Trimming cost V 5 bases and J 3 bases, with 17 bases left between them. This CDR3 is 15 amino acids long. The DNA of the CDR3 is TGTGCCAGCAGCGCCCAGAACCCACCCCACTACGAGCAGTACTTC. It translates to CASSAQNPPHYEQYF.